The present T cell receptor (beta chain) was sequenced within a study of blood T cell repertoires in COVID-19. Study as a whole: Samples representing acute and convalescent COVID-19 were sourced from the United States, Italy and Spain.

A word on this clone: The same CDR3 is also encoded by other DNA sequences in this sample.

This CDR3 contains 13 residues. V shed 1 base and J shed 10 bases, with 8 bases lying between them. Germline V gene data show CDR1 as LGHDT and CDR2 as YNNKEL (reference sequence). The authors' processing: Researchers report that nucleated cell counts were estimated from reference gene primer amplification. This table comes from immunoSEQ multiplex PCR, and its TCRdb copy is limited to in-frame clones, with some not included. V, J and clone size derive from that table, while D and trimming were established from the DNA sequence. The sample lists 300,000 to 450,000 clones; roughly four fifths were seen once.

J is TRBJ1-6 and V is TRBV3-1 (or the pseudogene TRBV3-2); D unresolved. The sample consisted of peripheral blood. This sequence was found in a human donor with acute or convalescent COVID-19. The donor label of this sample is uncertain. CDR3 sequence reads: CASSQGAGSPLHF. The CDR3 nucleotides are TGTGCCAGCAGCCAAGGGGCTGGCTCACCCCTCCACTTT.